Below, one TCR beta chain is given with its context. The antigen it binds to is not known. No quality values exist for individual bases; no much larger clone is one base distant. After 10 days of culture, CD4+ T cells were isolated with the EasySep CD4+ T cell isolation kit. Convalescent patients had PCR-confirmed SARS-CoV-2 infection between March and December 2020, before Alpha, Beta and Delta variants emerged in the United States. On days 3 and 7, half of the culture medium was replaced with fresh IL-2-containing medium. Unless otherwise noted, each peptide stimulation condition was cultured in triplicate wells. Using Ficoll-Paque Plus gradient centrifugation, PBMC were separated from whole blood and then either used fresh or cryopreserved at -140C. The QIAamp micro DNA kit was used to extract genomic DNA from the cultured CD4+ T cells. Libraries were prepared through the immunoSEQ multiplex PCR assay. TCR beta CDR3 sequencing was performed on DNA from the cultured, isolated CD4+ T cells. As for how the authors treated the data: The analysis removed non-productive TCR sequences, trimmed reads to the CDR3 region, and retained only CDR3s that were 7 or more amino acids long. Antigen-specific clonotypes were identified using the MANAFEST web app by comparison of expansion in peptide wells against reference cultures. To count as positive, a clone had to show expansion at FDR<0.05 compared with the reference and with all other wells, an odds ratio above 5, and a frequency above 0.1% in two replicate wells. Cross-reactive clonotypes were defined as significantly expanded in SARS-CoV-2 spike wells and in at least one common cold coronavirus spike condition. CDR3 similarity was assessed by Levenshtein distance with the stringdist R package, and unrooted trees were built with ape in R 3.6.1. The immuneACCESS repertoire file appears here via TCRdb, limited to in-frame rearrangements. These files lack a portion of the clones; in checked studies, under half of the deficit traces to unresolved V genes, and the cause of the others is not known. That table furnishes V, J and clone size, whereas the DNA furnished D and trimming. The sample records tens of thousands of clones, 72% of which are singletons. Roughly 23% of the sample is held by the ten biggest clonotypes.

This sample is part of a study of vaccination effects on CD4 cells after COVID-19 (dated by TCRdb to 2022 to 2024). As for the study more broadly: In the ViraFEST assay, PBMC were stimulated with viral peptide pools, and antigen-specific CD4+ T cell clonotypes were then identified by expansion using TCR sequencing. Pre-vaccine samples from a couple of convalescent patients were drawn 16 days and one week before the first dose, 142 and 148 days after COVID-19 diagnosis. SARS-CoV-2 spike-specific CD4+ TCR repertoires were compared before and after mRNA vaccination in COVID-19 convalescent patients and in infection-naive vaccine recipients. Each well held more than 1.5 million PBMC cultured in IMDM containing approximately 5% human AB serum, roughly 9.6 IU/ml IL-2 and gentamicin, along with about 10 ug/ml peptides. A total of 10 COVID-19 convalescent patients and several SARS-CoV-2-naive healthy vaccine recipients were included in the full study. Participants received two doses of either the BNT162b2 or the mRNA-1273 mRNA SARS-CoV-2 vaccine. The Oncomine TCR Beta short-read assay on an Illumina iSeq 100 was used to sequence cultures from other donors in the study.

Broad study findings and their caveats: At late post-vaccination timepoints, both infection-induced and vaccine-induced clones showed marked clonal contraction, consistent with waning T cell responses. For convalescent patients, new clones induced by the vaccine made up most of the post-vaccine spike-reactive repertoire, and these new clones were largely distinct from the clones induced by infection. Limitations of the study were the small number of convalescent patients and the absence of early post-infection timepoints.

This sample comprised CD4+ T cells from PBMCs cultured without peptide, obtained before COVID-19 vaccination. This receptor was taken from a human donor who had a prior SARS-CoV-2 infection.

CDR3 protein: CASSQDWDRGESQHF. The base sequence is TGCGCCAGCAGCCAAGATTGGGACAGGGGAGAGTCCCAGCATTTT. This chain joins TRBV4-1 to TRBJ1-5, with 10 central nucleotides matching TRBD1. The CDR3 numbers 15 residues from cysteine through phenylalanine. The retained sequence is limited to the CDR3, 45 bases, with the frame set at the first base. The germline V gene sets CDR1 to MGHRA and CDR2 to YSYEKL. The germline V and J ends show losses of 0 bases and 11 bases respectively, and no gene match explains 7 bases of the junction.